These 21 T cell receptor beta chains share one sample of origin, sequenced in a study of T cells after yellow fever vaccination (dated by TCRdb to between 2018 and 2021). Libraries were prepared through 5' RACE. These reads were obtained on an Illumina HiSeq 2500. TCRdb reran the public reads through fastp at Q25 and MiXCR, keeping productive beta chains. Merged by CDR3 protein, the rows form single entries marked with the most common genes and DNA. This sample gives approximately 610,000 distinct CDR3 sequences in total; approximately 16% of them show up just once. The ten largest clones capture 17% of the sample. Read against the paper, the sample's treatment or condition label means: live attenuated yellow fever vaccine strain. Sequences were derived from PBMCs, sampled around 5 days after the first yellow fever vaccination. The receptors come from a man younger than 30 who received the YFV17D yellow fever vaccine.

The table lists this clonotype with a few counts. The chain links TRBV3-1 to TRBJ1-2; D unresolved. Trimming removed 3 bases from V and 5 bases from J, with 16 bases in between. The germline CDR1 and CDR2 sequences are LGHDT and YNNKEL (reference sequence). This CDR3 has 15 amino acids. In nucleotides, the CDR3 is TGTGCCAGCAGCCAGGGTTCGACAACCACATATGGCTACACCTTC. Amino acid sequence: CASSQGSTTTYGYTF.

The chain has TRBV5-1 and TRBJ1-6, with TRBD1 matching 7 bases. Per the germline V gene, CDR1 is SGHRS and CDR2 is YFSETQ. With V trimmed by 5 bases and J by 7 bases, 9 bases remained unmatched. The CDR3 spans 15 residues. The CDR3 DNA is TGCGCCAGCAGTGGTACAGGGGTTGCGAATTCACCCCTCCACTTT. Its protein product is CASSGTGVANSPLHF.

The rearrangement joins TRBV27 to TRBJ2-7; D unresolved. The V end was cut by 1 base, the J end by 7 bases, with 5 bases between. The CDR3 is 11 amino acids. Germline-derived CDR1 and CDR2 are MNHEY and SMNVEV (reference sequence). CDR3 nucleotide sequence: TGTGCCAGCAGTTTATTCGGGGAGCAGTACTTC. As protein: CASSLFGEQYF.

The rearrangement joins TRBV12-3 or TRBV12-4 to TRBJ2-1; 9 bases match TRBD2. The CDR3 length is 14 residues. The J segment lost 5 bases and the V segment lost 6 bases, leaving 5 bases of the junction unmatched. The CDR3 is CASRERGANNEQFF. DNA for the CDR3: TGTGCCAGCAGGGAGCGGGGGGCCAACAATGAGCAGTTCTTC.

The chain joins TRBV24-1 to TRBJ1-3; TRBD1 might be the D (6 bases). Per germline, CDR1 KGHDR and CDR2 SFDVKD. V dropped 1 base and J dropped 4 bases, with 16 bases sitting between them. This CDR3 spans 17 amino acids. CDR3 in DNA: TGTGCCACCAGTGATTTCCAACAGGGTTTGGGGGGAAACACCATATATTTT. Translating gives CATSDFQQGLGGNTIYF.

V gene TRBV5-1 combines with J gene TRBJ1-2; 8 bases map to TRBD1. This CDR3 is 13 amino acids long. Germline CDR1 SGHRS, CDR2 YFSETQ. Losses at the gene ends were 5 bases for V and 6 bases for J; bases not matched to a gene: 6. The CDR3, as DNA: TGCGCCAGCAGTCCCCTGGACAGGGATGGCTACACCTTC. Encoded protein: CASSPLDRDGYTF.

This clonotype was counted many times. The chain links TRBV4-2 to TRBJ1-6, with D perhaps matching TRBD1 (6 bases). The germline gives CDR1 LGHNA, CDR2 YNFKEQ. The CDR3 loop spans 21 amino acids. V gave up 5 bases and J gave up 10 bases, with 36 bases separating them. DNA for the CDR3: TGTGCCAGCAGCAGGACCCCGACCGCGGACAGTGGGGTGGTGGATATCTCACCCCTCCACTTT. Its translation: CASSRTPTADSGVVDISPLHF.

J is TRBJ1-2 and V is TRBV6-2 or TRBV6-3; 7 nucleotides align to TRBD1. V dropped 6 bases and J dropped 6; count of bases not matched to a gene: 7. The germline V gene has CDR1 MNHEY and CDR2 SVGEGT. There are 13 residues in the CDR3. CDR3 nucleotide sequence: TGTGCCAGCAGATCAGAAGACAGGGATGGCTACACCTTC. It translates to CASRSEDRDGYTF.

The CDR3 spells CASSPYGLQGSYEQYF. In DNA form, the CDR3 reads TGCGCCAGCAGCCCCTACGGGCTACAAGGTTCCTACGAGCAGTACTTC. The chain combines TRBV5-1 with TRBJ2-7; unclear D gene. With 4 bases removed from V and 1 base from J, the gap between germline ends came to 18 bases. CDR3 length equals 16 residues. CDR1 SGHRS and CDR2 YFSETQ come from the germline V gene.

This clonotype was detected a few times. This chain connects TRBV12-3 or TRBV12-4 to TRBJ2-5; TRBD2 matches at 7 bases. Losses at the gene ends were 8 bases for V and 1 base for J; bases not matched to a gene: 10. CDR3 length equals 15 residues. CDR3 DNA: TGTGCCAGCCAGAGTTCTAGCGGACCCCAAGAGACCCAGTACTTC. Encoded protein: CASQSSSGPQETQYF.

V is TRBV6-1 and J is TRBJ1-1; D uncertain. The CDR3 consists of 10 residues. V lost 8 bases, J lost 4 bases, and 5 bases lay in between. Germline CDR1 reads MNHNS; CDR2 reads SASEGT. DNA for the CDR3: TGTGCCAGCTTGGGCACTGAAGCTTTCTTT. It is translated as CASLGTEAFF.

This clonotype was recorded a few times. The V call is TRBV7-2, the J call TRBJ2-7, with D possibly TRBD1 on 6 matching bases. V gave up 4 bases and J gave up 5 bases, with 12 bases separating them. Germline CDR1 and CDR2: SGHTA and FQGNSA. The CDR3 is 13 amino acids. The CDR3 DNA follows: TGTGCCAGCAGCTCGGGACACCTGGACGAGCAGTACTTC. Its translation is CASSSGHLDEQYF.

This clonotype has just a few counts. This rearrangement joins TRBV5-1 to TRBJ2-5; the D gene is possibly TRBD2 (6 bases). There are 14 residues in the CDR3. CDR1 is SGHRS, CDR2 YFSETQ, per germline. Trimming removed 3 bases at V and 4 bases at J, with 13 bases between. The CDR3 is CASSSNGGAETQYF. DNA of the CDR3: TGCGCCAGCAGCTCTAATGGCGGGGCAGAGACCCAGTACTTC.

The V call is TRBV5-4, the J call TRBJ2-3; 8 bases map to TRBD1. Germline-derived CDR1 and CDR2 are SGHNT and YYREEE (reference sequence). J was trimmed by 1 base and V by 3 bases; bases with no gene match: 4. CDR3 length: 15 residues. CDR3 sequence: CASSSGGQGTDTQYF. As DNA, the CDR3 is TGTGCCAGCAGCTCAGGGGGCCAGGGCACAGATACGCAGTATTTT.

The table lists this clonotype with a few counts. The rearrangement uses TRBV7-6 and TRBJ2-3, with 10 nucleotides matching TRBD2. This CDR3 is built from 18 residues. V trimming: 1 base; J trimming: 3 bases; junction bases outside the gene matches: 10. Germline CDR1 SGHVS, CDR2 FNYEAQ. CDR3 sequence: CASSLGAPLAGVTDTQYF. The CDR3 nucleotides are TGTGCCAGCAGCTTAGGAGCCCCTCTAGCGGGGGTGACAGATACGCAGTATTTT.

In its sample, this clonotype was seen a few times. CDR3 DNA sequence: TGTGCCAGCAGCTTGACAGGGGCCCACACCGGGGAGCTGTTTTTT. Its translation is CASSLTGAHTGELFF. This chain connects TRBV5-5 to TRBJ2-2; the match to TRBD1 covers 7 bases. Per germline, CDR1 SGHKS and CDR2 YYEKEE (reference sequence). Trimming removed 1 base from V and 3 bases from J; junction bases left unmatched: 3. This CDR3 is 15 amino acids long.

This clonotype occurred a few times. This rearrangement joins TRBV5-5 to TRBJ1-1; maybe TRBD1 (5 bases). Trimming left V 3 bases short and J 0 bases short, with 12 bases between. Germline lookup yields CDR1 SGHKS and CDR2 YYEKEE (reference sequence). The CDR3 has 15 amino acids. The CDR3: CASSWGGTVNTEAFF. Written as DNA, the CDR3 is TGTGCCAGCAGCTGGGGGGGGACCGTGAACACTGAAGCTTTCTTT.

This clonotype was seen at least ten times. Germline is not matched at one junction end, which may reflect a read error. V usage is TRBV5-1 and J usage is TRBJ2-3, with 8 bases identical to TRBD2. The CDR3 consists of 13 residues. Germline loops: CDR1 SGHRS, CDR2 YFSETQ. As DNA, the CDR3 is TGTGCCAGCAGCTTCAGCGGGGGAGATACGCAGTATTTT. The encoded protein is CASSFSGGDTQYF.

This clonotype was found many times. The V gene is TRBV24-1, the J gene TRBJ2-3, with 10 bases identical to TRBD1. The CDR3 loop spans 13 amino acids. Germline V gene sequence: CDR1 KGHDR, CDR2 SFDVKD. The V and J ends lost 10 bases and 5 bases, in that order; junction bases with no gene match: 5. In nucleotides, the CDR3 is TGTGCCACTAAGACAGGGGGCGGAGATACGCAGTATTTT. It specifies CATKTGGGDTQYF.

The chain employs TRBV5-1 and TRBJ1-4; a weak D match, TRBD1 (6 bases). V was shortened by 4 bases and J by 17 bases, with 21 bases between the two germline ends. This CDR3 is built from 13 residues. In germline, CDR1 is SGHRS, CDR2 YFSETQ. The DNA of the CDR3 is TGCGCCAGCAGCCCTTCGACAGGAGAGGTGGTATTTTTT. This gives the protein CASSPSTGEVVFF.

This clonotype was observed a few times. The chain couples TRBV6-2 or TRBV6-3 to TRBJ2-1, with D possibly being TRBD1 or TRBD2 (6 bases each). Trimming took 4 bases from V and 5 from J, leaving 12 bases between them. Germline values: CDR1 MNHEY, CDR2 SVGEGT. The CDR3 length is 14 residues. CDR3 sequence reads: CASSLGGAHNEQFF. In nucleotides, the CDR3 is TGTGCCAGCAGTTTGGGGGGCGCCCACAATGAGCAGTTCTTC.